A selection of T cell receptor beta chains follows, all from one sample in a study of regulatory T cells in long-lasting Graves disease. One entry per CDR3 protein results from TCRdb running MiXCR on the multiplex PCR reads. The table records 560,000 or so distinct CDR3 sequences, approximately 16% of them present only once. The same sample was also used in a study of T cells in Graves' hyperthyroidism and ophthalmopathy.

The sample here was peripheral blood mononuclear cells (PBMCs), taken at new diagnosis, from a patient treated with antithyroid drugs. The origin of the receptors is a man aged 18 to 29 with Graves disease. Each CDR3 is given with its conserved first and last residue. Each record gives: D gene, V gene, clone size, J gene, CDR3 protein, CDR3 DNA. A D gene is named only where the DNA matches it firmly. Rows may omit the clone size; those that give it use once, few, many or a size class.

d_call: TRBD2
v_call: TRBV5-1
clone_size: many
j_call: TRBJ2-7
cdr3_aa: CASSFSGGNYEQYF
cdr3_nt: TGTGCCAGCAGCTTTTCCGGGGGGAACTACGAGCAGTACTTC

d_call: TRBD2
v_call: TRBV4-1
clone_size: many
j_call: TRBJ2-5
cdr3_aa: CASSQVGRSQETQYF
cdr3_nt: TGCGCCAGCAGCCAAGTCGGGAGGAGCCAAGAGACCCAGTACTTC

d_call: NA
v_call: TRBV5-1
clone_size: NA
j_call: TRBJ2-7
cdr3_aa: CASSQDGAPYEQYF
cdr3_nt: TGCGCCAGCAGCCAGGACGGCGCCCCCTACGAGCAGTACTTC

d_call: TRBD1
v_call: TRBV7-6
clone_size: few
j_call: TRBJ2-7
cdr3_aa: CASSLAQDRGYEQYF
cdr3_nt: TGTGCCAGCAGCTTAGCGCAGGACAGGGGTTACGAGCAGTACTTC

d_call: TRBD1
v_call: TRBV6-1
clone_size: few
j_call: TRBJ1-1
cdr3_aa: CASNHRGTTEAFF
cdr3_nt: TGTGCCAGCAACCACAGGGGGACCACTGAAGCTTTCTTT

d_call: TRBD1
v_call: TRBV5-1
clone_size: few
j_call: TRBJ1-4
cdr3_aa: CASSQTGGLEKLFF
cdr3_nt: TGCGCCAGCAGCCAGACAGGGGGTCTTGAAAAACTGTTTTTT

d_call: NA
v_call: TRBV19
clone_size: few
j_call: TRBJ2-2
cdr3_aa: CASSIISWEAYWTGELFF
cdr3_nt: TGTGCCAGTAGTATAATCTCGTGGGAGGCTTATTGGACCGGGGAGCTGTTTTTT

d_call: NA
v_call: TRBV4-1
clone_size: NA
j_call: TRBJ1-1
cdr3_aa: CASSQHRAPTEAFF
cdr3_nt: TGCGCCAGCAGCCAACACCGGGCCCCCACTGAAGCTTTCTTT

d_call: TRBD2
v_call: TRBV6-1
clone_size: many
j_call: TRBJ2-7
cdr3_aa: CASSDGLAGDEQYF
cdr3_nt: TGTGCCAGCAGTGATGGACTAGCGGGAGACGAGCAGTACTTC

d_call: TRBD1
v_call: TRBV5-1
clone_size: many
j_call: TRBJ2-1
cdr3_aa: CASTRQGDPNEQFF
cdr3_nt: TGCGCCAGCACCCGACAGGGGGACCCCAATGAGCAGTTCTTC

d_call: NA
v_call: TRBV3-1
clone_size: many
j_call: TRBJ2-5
cdr3_aa: CASSPSAGTLRGETQYF
cdr3_nt: TGTGCCAGCAGTCCTAGCGCCGGGACGCTAAGGGGAGAGACCCAGTACTTC

d_call: NA
v_call: TRBV9
clone_size: NA
j_call: TRBJ1-4
cdr3_aa: CASSAGHFKEKLFF
cdr3_nt: TGTGCCAGCAGCGCCGGACACTTTAAAGAAAAACTGTTTTTT

d_call: TRBD2
v_call: TRBV20-1
clone_size: many
j_call: TRBJ2-7
cdr3_aa: CSAARTSGYEQYF
cdr3_nt: TGCAGTGCCGCACGGACTAGCGGGTACGAGCAGTACTTC

d_call: NA
v_call: TRBV13
clone_size: many
j_call: TRBJ2-7
cdr3_aa: CASSLLMNSYEQYF
cdr3_nt: TGTGCCAGCAGCTTACTTATGAACTCCTACGAGCAGTACTTC

d_call: NA
v_call: TRBV12-3/TRBV12-4
clone_size: many
j_call: TRBJ2-7
cdr3_aa: CASTREGAEQYF
cdr3_nt: TGTGCCAGCACTAGGGAGGGGGCCGAGCAGTACTTC

d_call: TRBD1
v_call: TRBV11-2
clone_size: NA
j_call: TRBJ1-2
cdr3_aa: CASSQTRTGLVNGYTF
cdr3_nt: TGTGCCAGCAGCCAAACCCGGACAGGGTTAGTTAATGGCTACACCTTC

d_call: NA
v_call: TRBV28
clone_size: many
j_call: TRBJ1-2
cdr3_aa: CASSPIRVNYGYTF
cdr3_nt: TGTGCCAGCAGCCCGATCAGGGTTAACTATGGCTACACCTTC

d_call: NA
v_call: TRBV6-1
clone_size: NA
j_call: TRBJ1-5
cdr3_aa: CASSVRDSNQPQHF
cdr3_nt: TGTGCCAGCAGCGTACGAGATAGCAATCAGCCCCAGCATTTT

d_call: NA
v_call: TRBV27
clone_size: many
j_call: TRBJ2-3
cdr3_aa: CASSLSPLSTDTQYF
cdr3_nt: TGTGCCAGCAGTTTATCACCGCTAAGCACAGATACGCAGTATTTT

d_call: NA
v_call: TRBV18
clone_size: many
j_call: TRBJ2-7
cdr3_aa: CASSPTAYEQYF
cdr3_nt: TGTGCCAGCAGCCCAACCGCCTACGAGCAGTACTTC

d_call: TRBD1
v_call: TRBV19
clone_size: NA
j_call: TRBJ1-6
cdr3_aa: CASTPVGAGGQPSPLHF
cdr3_nt: TGTGCCAGTACCCCAGTTGGGGCCGGGGGACAGCCTTCACCCCTCCACTTT

d_call: NA
v_call: TRBV5-5
clone_size: NA
j_call: TRBJ2-3
cdr3_aa: CASSFATSTDTQYF
cdr3_nt: TGTGCCAGCAGCTTCGCCACTAGCACAGATACGCAGTATTTT

d_call: TRBD1
v_call: TRBV12-3/TRBV12-4
clone_size: few
j_call: TRBJ2-3
cdr3_aa: CASSLNRGRSTDTQYF
cdr3_nt: TGTGCCAGCAGTTTAAACAGGGGTAGAAGCACAGATACGCAGTATTTT

d_call: TRBD2
v_call: TRBV20-1
clone_size: many
j_call: TRBJ2-1
cdr3_aa: CSASTTSGSDNEQFF
cdr3_nt: TGCAGTGCTTCAACGACTAGCGGGAGCGACAATGAGCAGTTCTTC

d_call: NA
v_call: TRBV5-1
clone_size: many
j_call: TRBJ2-7
cdr3_aa: CASSIGAGSTYEQYF
cdr3_nt: TGCGCCAGCAGCATTGGGGCAGGGTCAACCTACGAGCAGTACTTC

d_call: NA
v_call: TRBV6-1
clone_size: many
j_call: TRBJ2-4
cdr3_aa: CASSEAQGRAKNIQYF
cdr3_nt: TGTGCCAGCAGTGAAGCGCAGGGTCGGGCCAAAAACATTCAGTACTTC

d_call: NA
v_call: TRBV13
clone_size: NA
j_call: TRBJ2-1
cdr3_aa: CASSSKSSNEQFF
cdr3_nt: TGTGCCAGCAGCTCAAAGTCGAGCAATGAGCAGTTCTTC